One and the same sample provided the 11 T cell receptor beta chains below, sequenced in a study of vaccination effects on CD4 cells after COVID-19. Before any sequencing was done, the ViraFEST assay used viral peptide pools to expand antigen-specific CD4+ T cells. Once cultured for 10 days, the cells underwent separation to obtain CD4+ T cells. Their antigens are not known. Clones were read by immunoSEQ multiplex PCR, and TCRdb kept only the in-frame ones, dropping some. The data hold some 59,000 clones, with roughly 80% observed a single time. The specimen comprised CD4+ T cells from PBMCs cultured with HCoV-229E spike peptides, sampled before COVID-19 vaccination. The receptors here all came from a human donor who received a COVID-19 vaccine.

The chain couples TRBV4-1 to TRBJ1-3; D possibly corresponds to TRBD1 (6 bases). The CDR3 is 18 residues long. V gave up 1 base and J gave up 3 bases, with 19 bases separating them. Looked up from germline, CDR1 is MGHRA and CDR2 is YSYEKL. Here the CDR3 reads CASSQGLGRGDGGNTIYF. The CDR3 DNA sequence: TGCGCCAGCAGCCAAGGGTTGGGCAGGGGAGATGGTGGAAACACCATATATTTT.

V and J are TRBV5-8 and TRBJ2-3; D possibly matches TRBD1 or TRBD2 (5 bases each). CDR3 size: 17 residues. Germline V gives CDR1 SGHTS, CDR2 YDEGEE. The ends were cut back, 7 bases at V and 2 bases at J, with 23 bases in the middle. DNA for the CDR3: TGTGCCAGCCCAGCTCAACTAGGGACCCTATCCACAGATACGCAGTATTTT. Translated, it gives CASPAQLGTLSTDTQYF.

This rearrangement joins TRBV7-2 to TRBJ1-2; D uncertain. The V end lost 5 bases, the J end lost 0 bases, and 10 bases lay between the germline ends. This CDR3 is 14 amino acids long. Per the germline V gene, CDR1 is SGHTA and CDR2 is FQGNSA. This CDR3 reads CASSRDGPNYGYTF. CDR3 in DNA: TGTGCCAGCAGCCGCGACGGTCCTAACTATGGCTACACCTTC.

This clone was counted between two and nine times. The genes are TRBV25-1 and TRBJ2-1; D is perhaps TRBD2 (6 bases). CDR1 and CDR2 (germline): MGHDK, SYGVNS. The CDR3 covers 14 residues. The V end lost 1 base, the J end lost 8 bases, and 12 bases lay between the germline ends. CDR3 coding DNA: TGTGCCAGCAGTGAATTGGGGGGATACGATGAGCAGTTCTTC. It specifies CASSELGGYDEQFF.

This chain joins TRBV6-5 and TRBJ1-5; D might be TRBD1 (5 bases). V dropped 7 bases and J dropped 7 bases, with 11 bases sitting between them. Germline values: CDR1 MNHEY, CDR2 SVGAGI. The CDR3 runs 12 residues. The CDR3 coding sequence is TGTGCCAGCACCCCGGGGGAACAGCCCCAGCATTTT. The encoded protein is CASTPGEQPQHF.

The rearrangement joins TRBV5-1 to TRBJ1-2; 7 bases fit TRBD1. Trimming cost V 3 bases and J 8 bases; bases outside gene matches: 7. Germline CDR1 and CDR2: SGHRS and YFSETQ. The CDR3 is 13 residues long. CDR3 in DNA: TGCGCCAGCAGCTACGAGCGGACAGGCGGCTACACCTTC. The encoded protein is CASSYERTGGYTF.

This clone showed up just once. The chain links TRBV19 to TRBJ1-5; TRBD1 matches at 8 bases. V trimming: 3 bases; J trimming: 7 bases; junction bases outside the gene matches: 11. The germline CDR1 and CDR2 sequences are LNHDA and SQIVND (reference sequence). This CDR3 comprises 16 residues. This CDR3 reads CASSMFSGQGYQPQHF. DNA for the CDR3: TGTGCCAGTAGTATGTTTTCTGGACAGGGCTACCAGCCCCAGCATTTT.

This clone was seen only once. The J gene is TRBJ2-2, the V gene TRBV14; TRBD2 matches at 8 bases. The CDR3 is 18 residues long. The J segment lost 6 bases and the V segment lost 3 bases, leaving 15 bases of the junction unmatched. Germline-derived CDR1 and CDR2 are SGHDN and FVKESK. The CDR3 bases are TGTGCCAGCAGCCATCTTAATAACGGCGGGGGGAATGCCGGGGAGCTGTTTTTT. Residues: CASSHLNNGGGNAGELFF.

This rearrangement joins TRBV10-3 to TRBJ1-4; weak D call: TRBD1 (5 bases). The germline V and J ends were trimmed by 3 bases and 9 bases, with 17 bases remaining between them. The germline V gene has CDR1 ENHRY and CDR2 SYGVKD. The CDR3 has 15 residues. The CDR3 protein is CAISEMAGTRKKLFF. DNA for the CDR3: TGTGCCATCAGTGAAATGGCAGGGACCAGGAAAAAACTGTTTTTT.

This chain links TRBV6-5 with TRBJ2-5; D possibly corresponds to TRBD2 (6 bases). The CDR3 has 14 residues. Germline V gene lookup returns CDR1 MNHEY and CDR2 SVGAGI. The V gene lost 6 bases and the J gene lost 1 base, with 12 bases spanning the gap. CDR3 sequence reads: CASRFGGVQETQYF. The CDR3 DNA follows: TGTGCCAGCAGATTCGGCGGGGTCCAAGAGACCCAGTACTTC.

The chain recombines TRBV29-1 with TRBJ1-1; D is unresolved. The CDR3 extends over 13 amino acids. CDR1 is SQVTM, CDR2 ANQGSEA, per germline. V gave up 3 bases and J gave up 0 bases, with 8 bases separating them. CDR3 loop: CSVEEGLNTEAFF. The CDR3 region has the DNA TGCAGCGTTGAGGAGGGCTTGAACACTGAAGCTTTCTTT.